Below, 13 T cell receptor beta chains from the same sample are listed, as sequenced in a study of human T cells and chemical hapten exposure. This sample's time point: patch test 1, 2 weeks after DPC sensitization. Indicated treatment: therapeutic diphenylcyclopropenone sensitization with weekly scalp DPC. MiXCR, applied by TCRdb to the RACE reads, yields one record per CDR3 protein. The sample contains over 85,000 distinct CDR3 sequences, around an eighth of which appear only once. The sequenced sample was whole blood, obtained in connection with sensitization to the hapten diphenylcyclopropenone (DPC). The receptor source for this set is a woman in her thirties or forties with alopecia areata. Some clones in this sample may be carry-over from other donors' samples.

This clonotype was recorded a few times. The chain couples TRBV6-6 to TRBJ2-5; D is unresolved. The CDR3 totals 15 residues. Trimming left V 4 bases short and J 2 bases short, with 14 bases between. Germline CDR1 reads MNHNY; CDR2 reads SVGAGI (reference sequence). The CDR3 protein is CASSSSYRRQETQYF. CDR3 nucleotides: TGTGCCAGCAGTTCCTCGTATAGACGTCAAGAGACCCAGTACTTC.

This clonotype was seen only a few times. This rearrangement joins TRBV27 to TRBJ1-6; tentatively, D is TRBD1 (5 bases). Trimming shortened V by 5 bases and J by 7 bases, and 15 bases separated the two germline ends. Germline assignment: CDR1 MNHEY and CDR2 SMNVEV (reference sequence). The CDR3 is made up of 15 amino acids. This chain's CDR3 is CASSPPGRRNSPLHF. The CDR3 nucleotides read TGTGCCAGCAGTCCTCCGGGACGGCGGAATTCACCCCTCCACTTT.

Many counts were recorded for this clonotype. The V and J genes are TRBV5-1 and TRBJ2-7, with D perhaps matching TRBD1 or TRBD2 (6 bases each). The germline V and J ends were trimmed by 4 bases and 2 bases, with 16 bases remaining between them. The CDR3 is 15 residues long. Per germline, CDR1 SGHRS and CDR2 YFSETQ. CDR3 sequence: CASSLRGTPAYEQYF. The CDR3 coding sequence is TGCGCCAGCAGCCTACGGGGGACACCAGCCTACGAGCAGTACTTC. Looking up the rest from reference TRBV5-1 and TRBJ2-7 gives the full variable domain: KAGVTQTPRYLIKTRGQQVTLSCSPISGHRSVSWYQQTPGQGLQFLFEYFSETQRNKGNFPGRFSGRQFSNSRSEMNVSTLELGDSALYLCASSLRGTPAYEQYFGPGTRLTVT.

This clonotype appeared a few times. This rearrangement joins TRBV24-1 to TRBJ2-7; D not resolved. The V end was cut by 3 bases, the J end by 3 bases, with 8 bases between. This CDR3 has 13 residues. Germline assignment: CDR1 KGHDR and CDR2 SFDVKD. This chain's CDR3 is CATSDGGGYEQYF. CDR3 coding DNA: TGTGCCACCAGTGATGGCGGTGGCTACGAGCAGTACTTC.

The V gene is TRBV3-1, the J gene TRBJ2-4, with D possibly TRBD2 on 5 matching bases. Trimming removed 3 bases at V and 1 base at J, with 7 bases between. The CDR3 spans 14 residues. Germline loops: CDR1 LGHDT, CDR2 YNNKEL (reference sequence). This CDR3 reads CASSQWEAKNIQYF. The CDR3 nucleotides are TGTGCCAGCAGCCAGTGGGAGGCCAAAAACATTCAGTACTTC.

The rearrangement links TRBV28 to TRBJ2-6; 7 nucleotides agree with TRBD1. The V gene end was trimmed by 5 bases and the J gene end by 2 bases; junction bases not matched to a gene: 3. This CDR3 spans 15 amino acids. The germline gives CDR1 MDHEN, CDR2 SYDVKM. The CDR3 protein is CASSPTGAGANVLTF. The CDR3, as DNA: TGTGCCAGCAGTCCTACAGGGGCTGGGGCCAACGTCCTGACTTTC.

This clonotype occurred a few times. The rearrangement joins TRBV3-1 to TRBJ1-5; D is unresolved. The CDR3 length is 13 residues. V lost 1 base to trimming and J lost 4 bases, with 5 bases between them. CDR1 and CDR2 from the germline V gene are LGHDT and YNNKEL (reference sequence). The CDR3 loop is CASSQVSNQPQHF. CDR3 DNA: TGTGCCAGCAGCCAAGTCTCTAATCAGCCCCAGCATTTT.

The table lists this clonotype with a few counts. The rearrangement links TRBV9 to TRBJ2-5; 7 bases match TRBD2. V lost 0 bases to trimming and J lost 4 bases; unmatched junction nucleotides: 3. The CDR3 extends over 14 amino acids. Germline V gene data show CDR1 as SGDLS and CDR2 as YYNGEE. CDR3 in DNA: TGTGCCAGCAGCGTAGGCGGCGGGAGAGAGACCCAGTACTTC. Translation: CASSVGGGRETQYF.

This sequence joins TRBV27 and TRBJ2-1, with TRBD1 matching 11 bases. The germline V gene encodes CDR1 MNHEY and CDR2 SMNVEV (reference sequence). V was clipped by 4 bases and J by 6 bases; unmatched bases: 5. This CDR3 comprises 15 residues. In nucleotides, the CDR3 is TGTGCCAGCAGTTCCGGGACAGGGGGTATCAATGAGCAGTTCTTC. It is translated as CASSSGTGGINEQFF.

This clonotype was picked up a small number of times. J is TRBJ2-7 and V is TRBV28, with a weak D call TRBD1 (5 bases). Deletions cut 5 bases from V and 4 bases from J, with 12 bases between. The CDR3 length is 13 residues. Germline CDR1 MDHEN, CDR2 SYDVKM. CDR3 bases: TGTGCCAGCAGTCCAGGGCCCGTATACGAGCAGTACTTC. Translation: CASSPGPVYEQYF.

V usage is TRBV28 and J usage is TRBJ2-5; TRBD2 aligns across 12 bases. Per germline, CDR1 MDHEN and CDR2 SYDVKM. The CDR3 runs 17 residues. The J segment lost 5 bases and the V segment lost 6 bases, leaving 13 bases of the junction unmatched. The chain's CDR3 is CASSSPSGRALGETQYF. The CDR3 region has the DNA TGTGCCAGCAGCTCCCCTAGCGGGAGGGCCCTGGGGGAGACCCAGTACTTC.

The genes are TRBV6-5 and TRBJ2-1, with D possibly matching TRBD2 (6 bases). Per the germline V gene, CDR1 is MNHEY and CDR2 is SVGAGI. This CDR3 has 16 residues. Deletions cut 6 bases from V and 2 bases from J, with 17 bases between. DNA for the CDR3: TGTGCCAGCAGCTCTACCGGGGGACGACCCTACAATGAGCAGTTCTTC. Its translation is CASSSTGGRPYNEQFF.

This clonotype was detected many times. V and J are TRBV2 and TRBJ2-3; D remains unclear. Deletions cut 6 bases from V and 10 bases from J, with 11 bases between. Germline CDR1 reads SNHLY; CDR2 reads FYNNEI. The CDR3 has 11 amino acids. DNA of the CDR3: TGTGCCAGCAGAAGGCTAGAAGCGCAGTATTTT. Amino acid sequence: CASRRLEAQYF.